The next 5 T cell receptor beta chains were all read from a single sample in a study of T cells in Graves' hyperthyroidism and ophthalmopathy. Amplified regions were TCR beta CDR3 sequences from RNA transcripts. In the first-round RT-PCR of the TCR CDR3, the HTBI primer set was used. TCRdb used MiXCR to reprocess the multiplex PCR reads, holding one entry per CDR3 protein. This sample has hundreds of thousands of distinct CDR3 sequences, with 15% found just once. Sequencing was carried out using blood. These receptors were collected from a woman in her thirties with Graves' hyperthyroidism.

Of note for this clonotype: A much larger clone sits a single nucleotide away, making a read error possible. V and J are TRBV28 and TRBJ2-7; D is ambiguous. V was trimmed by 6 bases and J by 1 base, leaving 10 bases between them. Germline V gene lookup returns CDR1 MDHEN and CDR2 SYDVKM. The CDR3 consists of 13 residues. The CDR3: CASRLPRSYEQYF. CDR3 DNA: TGTGCCAGCAGACTACCACGGTCCTACGAGCAGTACTTC.

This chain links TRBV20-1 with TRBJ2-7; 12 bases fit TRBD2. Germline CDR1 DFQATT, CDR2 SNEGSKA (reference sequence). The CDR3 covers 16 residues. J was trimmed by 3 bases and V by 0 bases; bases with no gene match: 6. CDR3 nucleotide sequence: TGCAGTGCTAGAGAACCTACTAGCGGGAGGAACTACGAGCAGTACTTC. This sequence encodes CSAREPTSGRNYEQYF.

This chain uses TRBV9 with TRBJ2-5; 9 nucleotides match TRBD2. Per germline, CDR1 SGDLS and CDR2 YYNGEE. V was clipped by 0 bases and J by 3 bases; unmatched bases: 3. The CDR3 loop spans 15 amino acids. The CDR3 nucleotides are TGTGCCAGCAGCGTAGGGCCTAGCGGGGAAGAGACCCAGTACTTC. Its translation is CASSVGPSGEETQYF.

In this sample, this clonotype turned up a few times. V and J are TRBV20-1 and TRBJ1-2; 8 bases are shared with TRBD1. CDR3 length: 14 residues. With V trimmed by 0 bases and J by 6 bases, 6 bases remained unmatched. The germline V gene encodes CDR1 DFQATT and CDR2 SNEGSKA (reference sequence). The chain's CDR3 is CSARDRPGGNGYTF. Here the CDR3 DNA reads TGCAGTGCTAGAGACCGGCCAGGGGGCAATGGCTACACCTTC.

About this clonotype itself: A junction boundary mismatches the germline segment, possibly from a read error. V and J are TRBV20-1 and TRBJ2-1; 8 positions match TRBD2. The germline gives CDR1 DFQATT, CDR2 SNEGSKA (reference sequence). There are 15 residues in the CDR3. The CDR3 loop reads CGAPGLAGAYNEQFF. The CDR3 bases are TGCGGTGCCCCCGGACTAGCCGGAGCGTACAATGAGCAGTTCTTC.